Presented here are 26 T cell receptor beta chains from one specimen sequenced in a study of T-cell memory formation after mild COVID-19. From the 5' RACE reads, TCRdb called clonotypes with MiXCR, one entry per CDR3 protein. The sample lists just over 200,000 distinct CDR3 sequences, approximately 10% seen once, with 3.5% in the top ten. Input material: PBMCs or a T cell subset sorted from them (not recorded which). The source of these receptors is a young man who had mild COVID-19 (a few samples of this study predate the infection). Cell type and time point are not known.

A few counts support this clonotype. V is TRBV6-5 and J is TRBJ2-7, with TRBD1 matching 11 bases. Germline CDR1 and CDR2: MNHEY and SVGAGI. V trimming: 10 bases; J trimming: 2 bases; junction bases outside the gene matches: 4. The CDR3 has 13 residues. The CDR3 spells CATGQGATYEQYF. CDR3 bases: TGTGCCACCGGACAGGGGGCAACCTACGAGCAGTACTTC.

This chain links TRBV28 with TRBJ2-5, with TRBD2 matching 8 bases. CDR3 size: 14 residues. With V trimmed by 9 bases and J by 5 bases, 11 bases remained unmatched. Germline assignment: CDR1 MDHEN and CDR2 SYDVKM. CDR3 amino acids: CASRIGGARETQYF. The CDR3 DNA is TGTGCCAGTCGTATCGGGGGGGCCAGGGAGACCCAGTACTTC.

The CDR3 sequence: CASSLAPTSGVGNEQFF. The CDR3 region has the DNA TGTGCCAGCAGCTTAGCCCCGACTAGCGGGGTGGGTAATGAGCAGTTCTTC. The chain links TRBV7-2 to TRBJ2-1; 11 positions agree with TRBD2. The CDR3 consists of 17 residues. V shed 0 bases, J shed 7 bases, and the junction held 8 bases outside the gene matches. The germline gives CDR1 SGHTA, CDR2 FQGNSA.

The sample holds many counts of this clonotype. The CDR3 DNA reads TGTGCCAGCAGCCAGACAGGGCCCCCAGGGGATACGCAGTATTTT. The encoded protein is CASSQTGPPGDTQYF. The genes are TRBV9 and TRBJ2-3; TRBD1 matches at 7 bases. Germline trimming cut 4 bases from V and 6 bases from J; bases unmatched to any gene: 11. CDR1 SGDLS and CDR2 YYNGEE come from the germline V gene. This CDR3 comprises 15 residues.

V usage is TRBV6-2 or TRBV6-3 and J usage is TRBJ2-1; TRBD2 agrees at 13 bases. Losses at the gene ends were 2 bases for V and 10 bases for J; bases not matched to a gene: 14. Germline CDR1 is MNHEY and CDR2 is SVGEGT. The CDR3 is made up of 18 amino acids. The chain's CDR3 is CASSYELLLAGGKDEQFF. The CDR3 bases are TGTGCCAGCAGTTACGAACTCTTACTAGCGGGGGGGAAAGACGAGCAGTTCTTC.

About this clonotype: This clone may be a read error of a much larger clone one base away. This chain uses TRBV15 with TRBJ2-5; D is uncertain. V gave up 0 bases and J gave up 5 bases, with 4 bases separating them. Germline CDR1 is LNHNV and CDR2 is YYDKDF (reference sequence). The CDR3 has 12 amino acids. As DNA, the CDR3 is TGTGCCACCAGCAGAGATCGGGAGACCCAGTACTTC. Amino acid sequence: CATSRDRETQYF.

The sample holds many counts of this clonotype. The genes are TRBV5-1 and TRBJ2-1; 7 nucleotides align to TRBD2. This CDR3 spans 15 amino acids. Germline CDR1 SGHRS, CDR2 YFSETQ. V shed 9 bases and J 7 bases; nucleotides not matched to a gene: 16. The CDR3 is CATAIELYSGNEQFF. In DNA, the CDR3 is TGCGCCACCGCAATTGAACTGTATAGCGGGAATGAGCAGTTCTTC.

In its sample, this clonotype was seen a few times. The genes are TRBV18 and TRBJ2-7; 8 bases map to TRBD1. V gave up 6 bases and J gave up 0 bases; unmatched junction bases: 10. The CDR3 runs 16 residues. The germline V gene has CDR1 KGHSH and CDR2 LQKENI. Written as DNA, the CDR3 is TGTGCCAGCTCCCGGGGGACAGGTCAAAGCTCCTACGAGCAGTACGTC. Translated, it gives CASSRGTGQSSYEQYV.

This clonotype was counted ten times or more. The genes are TRBV4-2 and TRBJ2-1; 10 bases map to TRBD2. CDR1 and CDR2 (germline): LGHNA, YNFKEQ. Trimming cost V 1 base and J 0 bases; bases outside gene matches: 12. The CDR3 covers 20 residues. CDR3 DNA: TGTGCCAGCAGCCAAGTTTTGGCTAGCGGGGGCCTTAGCTCCTACAATGAGCAGTTCTTC. Protein sequence: CASSQVLASGGLSSYNEQFF.

This clonotype occurred a few times. The chain joins TRBV5-1 to TRBJ1-2; D perhaps matches TRBD1 (5 bases). With 0 bases removed from V and 7 bases from J, the gap between germline ends came to 16 bases. This CDR3 comprises 15 residues. Germline loops: CDR1 SGHRS, CDR2 YFSETQ. CDR3 amino acids: CASSLDVSGALGYTF. CDR3 bases: TGCGCCAGCAGCTTGGATGTCTCCGGGGCCCTTGGCTACACCTTC.

The chain combines TRBV11-3 with TRBJ2-2; TRBD1 agrees at 8 bases. J gave up 3 bases and V 5 bases, and 5 bases lay outside the gene matches. From germline, CDR1 is SGHNT and CDR2 YENEEA. This CDR3 has 15 amino acids. CDR3: CASSLRQGYTGELFF. The CDR3 bases are TGTGCCAGCAGCCTTCGACAGGGGTACACCGGGGAGCTGTTTTTT.

V is TRBV6-2 or TRBV6-3 and J is TRBJ2-3, with 10 bases that match TRBD1. The CDR3 runs 14 residues. The trim removed 10 bases at V and 3 bases at J, leaving 7 bases unmatched. Germline V gene data show CDR1 as MNHEY and CDR2 as SVGEGT. CDR3: CAIKDRGETDTQYF. The CDR3 DNA sequence: TGTGCCATCAAGGACAGGGGGGAGACAGATACGCAGTATTTT.

In this sample, this clonotype turned up many times. A junction end diverges from the germline sequence, so it may reflect a read error. The rearrangement links TRBV5-1 to TRBJ2-1; D is unclear. The CDR3 length is 13 residues. The germline CDR1 and CDR2 sequences are SGHRS and YFSETQ. The CDR3 DNA sequence: TGTGCCAGCAGCTTAGGAACCTACAATGAGCAGTTCTTC. As protein: CASSLGTYNEQFF.

Many counts were recorded for this clonotype. V is TRBV5-1 and J is TRBJ2-3; D may be TRBD1 (6 bases). The V gene's germline CDR1 is SGHRS and CDR2 YFSETQ. The CDR3 has 16 residues. Trimming took off 1 base at V and 3 bases at J, with 15 bases between the two ends. The CDR3 region has the DNA TGCGCCAGCAGCTTGATGTCAGGGGATCAGACAGATACGCAGTATTTT. Translation gives CASSLMSGDQTDTQYF.

Note on this clonotype: A read error may explain this, as a much larger clone is one base away. The chain links TRBV7-2 to TRBJ1-5; no reliable D call. Germline V gene sequence: CDR1 SGHTA, CDR2 FQGNSA. CDR3 length: 13 residues. V lost 1 base to trimming and J lost 5 bases, with 6 bases between them. Here the CDR3 reads CASSLGVDQPQHF. The CDR3 DNA reads TGTGCCAGCAGCTTAGGGGTGGATCAGCCCCAGCATTTT.

A few counts support this clonotype. V usage is TRBV6-5 and J usage is TRBJ1-1; 8 bases are shared with TRBD1. The CDR3 length is 13 residues. Per germline, CDR1 MNHEY and CDR2 SVGAGI. V lost 6 bases and J lost 4; bases outside the gene matches: 4. CDR3 coding DNA: TGTGCCAGCAGAAAACAGGGGGGCACTGAAGCTTTCTTT. Its translation is CASRKQGGTEAFF.

The chain combines TRBV2 with TRBJ2-1; perhaps TRBD2 as D (5 bases). Germline V gene data show CDR1 as SNHLY and CDR2 as FYNNEI. Trimming stripped 5 bases from V and 7 bases from J, with 18 bases between. The CDR3 contains 15 residues. The CDR3 here is CASSKEDTGGNEQFF. In DNA, the CDR3 is TGTGCCAGCAGTAAGGAGGATACGGGTGGGAATGAGCAGTTCTTC.

This chain joins TRBV6-5 and TRBJ2-5; D might be TRBD1 or TRBD2, each matching 5 bases. The V gene's germline CDR1 is MNHEY and CDR2 SVGAGI. CDR3 size: 13 residues. Deletions cut 4 bases from V and 4 bases from J, with 10 bases between. In DNA form, the CDR3 reads TGTGCCAGCAGTTGGGGGAAGGCAGAGACCCAGTACTTC. Protein: CASSWGKAETQYF.

Ten or more counts support this clonotype. The V and J genes are TRBV5-1 and TRBJ1-1, with TRBD1 matching over 11 bases. Germline trimming cut 4 bases from V and 8 bases from J; bases unmatched to any gene: 4. The CDR3 runs 13 residues. Germline assignment: CDR1 SGHRS and CDR2 YFSETQ. The chain's CDR3 is CASSADRGLEAFF. The CDR3, as DNA: TGCGCCAGCAGCGCGGACAGGGGGCTCGAAGCTTTCTTT.

A few counts support this clonotype. The chain couples TRBV5-6 to TRBJ2-5; 7 bases map to TRBD1. The V gene end was trimmed by 2 bases and the J gene end by 5 bases; junction bases not matched to a gene: 18. The CDR3 extends over 18 amino acids. Germline V gene sequence: CDR1 SGHDT, CDR2 YYEEEE. CDR3 DNA sequence: TGTGCCAGCAGCTTCTTCGGGGCCCCGAGACAGGGCGAGGAGACCCAGTACTTC. Translated: CASSFFGAPRQGEETQYF.

Ten or more counts support this clonotype. The chain employs TRBV3-1 and TRBJ2-1; D gene unclear. Trimming shortened V by 4 bases and J by 4 bases, and 5 bases separated the two germline ends. CDR3 length equals 12 residues. Germline V lookup: CDR1 LGHDT, CDR2 YNNKEL (reference sequence). This CDR3 is CASSLYYNEQFF. The DNA for the CDR3 is TGTGCCAGCAGCCTCTATTACAATGAGCAGTTCTTC.

This clonotype appeared a few times. The chain recombines TRBV6-6 with TRBJ2-7; perhaps TRBD1 as D (6 bases). The CDR3 length is 14 residues. The ends were cut back, 0 bases at V and 4 bases at J, with 10 bases in the middle. CDR1 is MNHNY, CDR2 SVGAGI, per germline (reference sequence). The CDR3 sequence: CASSYSGTPYEQYF. The CDR3 nucleotides read TGTGCCAGCAGTTACTCCGGGACACCTTACGAGCAGTACTTC.

The chain has TRBV4-3 and TRBJ2-5; D unclear. The germline V gene has CDR1 LGHNA and CDR2 YSLEER. V dropped 0 bases and J dropped 4 bases, with 9 bases sitting between them. The CDR3 loop spans 14 amino acids. The CDR3 reads CASSQDHLAETQYF. Here the CDR3 DNA reads TGCGCCAGCAGCCAAGATCATTTAGCAGAGACCCAGTACTTC.

Many counts were recorded for this clonotype. The chain carries TRBV6-6 and TRBJ2-6, with D unclear. V lost 10 bases and J lost 0, with 22 bases in between. From germline, CDR1 is MNHNY and CDR2 SVGAGI (reference sequence). The CDR3 contains 18 residues. CDR3 residues: CAIAPRAGTSSGANVLTF. As DNA, the CDR3 is TGTGCCATCGCCCCACGGGCAGGAACCTCCTCTGGGGCCAACGTCCTGACTTTC.

This clonotype was recorded at least ten times. CDR3 loop: CASSIRDRVHNEQFF. The DNA of the CDR3 is TGTGCCAGCAGCATACGGGACAGGGTCCACAATGAGCAGTTCTTC. V usage is TRBV11-2 and J usage is TRBJ2-1, with 9 bases lining up with TRBD1. The CDR3 length is 15 residues. Losses at the gene ends were 5 bases for V and 5 bases for J; bases not matched to a gene: 7. Per germline, CDR1 SGHAT and CDR2 FQNNGV. The entire variable domain, with the rest obtained from reference TRBV11-2 and TRBJ2-1, is as follows: EAGVAQSPRYKIIEKRQSVAFWCNPISGHATLYWYQQILGQGPKLLIQFQNNGVVDDSQLPKDRFSAERLKGVDSTLKIQPAKLEDSAVYLCASSIRDRVHNEQFFGPGTRLTVL.

This clonotype was counted a single time. The gene calls are TRBV10-2 and TRBJ2-2; 11 bases line up with TRBD2. The V segment lost 7 bases and the J segment 5 bases; nucleotides outside the gene matches: 6. From germline, CDR1 is WSHSY and CDR2 SAAADI. The CDR3 is 15 residues long. CDR3 region: CASKGTSGQTGELFF. CDR3 DNA: TGCGCCAGCAAAGGGACTAGCGGACAGACCGGGGAGCTGTTTTTT.